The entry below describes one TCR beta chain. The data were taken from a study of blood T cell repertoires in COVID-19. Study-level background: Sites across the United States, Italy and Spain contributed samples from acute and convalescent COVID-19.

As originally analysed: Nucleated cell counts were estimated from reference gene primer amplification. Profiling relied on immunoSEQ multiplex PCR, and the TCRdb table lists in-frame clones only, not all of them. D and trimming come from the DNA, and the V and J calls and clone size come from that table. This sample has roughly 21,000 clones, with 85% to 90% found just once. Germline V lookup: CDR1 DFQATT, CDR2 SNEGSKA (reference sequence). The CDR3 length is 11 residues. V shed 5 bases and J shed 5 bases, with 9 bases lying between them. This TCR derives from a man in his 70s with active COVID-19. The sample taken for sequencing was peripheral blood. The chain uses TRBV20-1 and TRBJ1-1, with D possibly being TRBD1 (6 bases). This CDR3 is CSAAQGTEAFF. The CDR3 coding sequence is TGCAGTGCTGCTCAGGGGACTGAAGCTTTCTTT.